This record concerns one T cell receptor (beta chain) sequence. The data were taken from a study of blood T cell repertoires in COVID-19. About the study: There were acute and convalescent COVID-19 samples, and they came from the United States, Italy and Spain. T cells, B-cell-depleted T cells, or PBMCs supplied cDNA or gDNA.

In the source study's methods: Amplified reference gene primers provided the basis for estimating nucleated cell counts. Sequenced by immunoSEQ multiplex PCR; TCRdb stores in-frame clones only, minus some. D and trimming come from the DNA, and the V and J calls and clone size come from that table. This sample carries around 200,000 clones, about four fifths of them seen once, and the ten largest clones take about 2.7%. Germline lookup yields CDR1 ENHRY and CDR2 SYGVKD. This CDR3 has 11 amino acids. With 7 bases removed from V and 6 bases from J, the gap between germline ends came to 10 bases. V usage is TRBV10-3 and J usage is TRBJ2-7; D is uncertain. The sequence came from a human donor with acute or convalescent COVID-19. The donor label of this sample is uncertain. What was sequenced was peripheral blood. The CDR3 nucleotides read TGTGCCATCACCCCCCTCCGCGAGCAGTACTTC. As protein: CAITPLREQYF.